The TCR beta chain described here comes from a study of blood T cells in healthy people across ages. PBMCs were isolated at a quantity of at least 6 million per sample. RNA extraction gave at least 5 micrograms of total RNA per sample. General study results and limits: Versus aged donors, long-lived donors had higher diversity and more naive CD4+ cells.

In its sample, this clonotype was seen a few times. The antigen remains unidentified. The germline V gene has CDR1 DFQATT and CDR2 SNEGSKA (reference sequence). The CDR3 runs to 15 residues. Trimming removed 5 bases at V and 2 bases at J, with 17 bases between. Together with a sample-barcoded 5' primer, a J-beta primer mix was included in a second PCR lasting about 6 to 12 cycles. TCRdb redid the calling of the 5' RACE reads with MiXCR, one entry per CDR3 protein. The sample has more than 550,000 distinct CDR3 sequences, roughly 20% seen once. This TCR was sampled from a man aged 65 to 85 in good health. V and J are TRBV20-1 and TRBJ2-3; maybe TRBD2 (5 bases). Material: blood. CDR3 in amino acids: CSALEGDMLTDTQYF. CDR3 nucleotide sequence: TGCAGTGCTCTCGAGGGCGACATGCTCACAGATACGCAGTATTTT.